This TCR beta chain was sequenced for a study of PD-1 blockade in classical Hodgkin lymphoma. Time point here: cycle 4 day 1 (C4D1), after less than seven weeks of nivolumab. Every one of the patients relapsed after autologous stem cell transplantation (brentuximab vedotin exposure was variable). Comments on this clone: What it recognizes is unknown.

TCRdb's table, derived via immunoSEQ multiplex PCR, lists solely in-frame clones and lacks some. This sample carries 25,000 to 40,000 clones, roughly four fifths of them seen once, and the ten largest clones take 15% to 20%. From germline, CDR1 is SNHLY and CDR2 FYNNEI. CDR3 size: 11 residues. Trimming took off 5 bases at V and 4 bases at J, with 5 bases between the two ends. Regarding the study as a whole: The diversity seen at baseline in complete responders resembled that of newly diagnosed patients.

Sequencing was performed on peripheral blood mononuclear cells (PBMCs), taken before the fourth cycle of nivolumab. The rearrangement uses TRBV2 and TRBJ1-1; D uncertain. The sequence came from a human donor with classical Hodgkin lymphoma. The DNA for the CDR3 is TGTGCCAGCAGTATCTCCACTGAAGCTTTCTTT. It specifies CASSISTEAFF.